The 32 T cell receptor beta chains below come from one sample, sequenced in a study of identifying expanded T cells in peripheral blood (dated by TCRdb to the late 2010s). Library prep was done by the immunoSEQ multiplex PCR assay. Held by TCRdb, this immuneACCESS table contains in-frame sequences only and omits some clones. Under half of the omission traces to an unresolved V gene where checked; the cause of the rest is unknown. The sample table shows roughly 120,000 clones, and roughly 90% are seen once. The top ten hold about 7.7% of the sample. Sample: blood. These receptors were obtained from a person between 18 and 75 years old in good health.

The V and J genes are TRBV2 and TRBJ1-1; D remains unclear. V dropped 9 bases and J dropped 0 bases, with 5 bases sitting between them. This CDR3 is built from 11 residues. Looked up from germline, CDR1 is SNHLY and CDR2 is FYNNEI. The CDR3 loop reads CASDLNTEAFF. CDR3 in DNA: TGTGCCAGTGACCTGAACACTGAAGCTTTCTTT. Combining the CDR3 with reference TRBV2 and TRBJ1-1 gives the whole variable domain EPEVTQTPSHQVTQMGQEVILRCVPISNHLYFYWYRQILGQKVEFLVSFYNNEISEKSEIFDDQFSVERPDGSNFTLKIRSTKLEDSAMYFCASDLNTEAFFGQGTRLTVV.

The CDR3 spells CASSQSGTGRNQPQHF. Here the CDR3 DNA reads TGCGCCAGCAGTCAATCCGGGACAGGGCGCAATCAGCCCCAGCATTTT. This chain links TRBV4-1 with TRBJ1-5; TRBD1 agrees at 9 bases. Germline values: CDR1 MGHRA, CDR2 YSYEKL. V shed 6 bases and J 2 bases; nucleotides not matched to a gene: 8. This CDR3 is 16 amino acids long.

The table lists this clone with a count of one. The CDR3 bases are TGTGCCAGCAGTTTTGCCGGGGGTGACTATGGCTACACCTTC. This translates into CASSFAGGDYGYTF. The chain combines TRBV28 with TRBJ1-2; TRBD1 is a possible D gene (5 bases). Germline V gene lookup returns CDR1 MDHEN and CDR2 SYDVKM. This CDR3 comprises 14 residues. V gave up 3 bases and J gave up 3 bases, with 11 bases separating them.

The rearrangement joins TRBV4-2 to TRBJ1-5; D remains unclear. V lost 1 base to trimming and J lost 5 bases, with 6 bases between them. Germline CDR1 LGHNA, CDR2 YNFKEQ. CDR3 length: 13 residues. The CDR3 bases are TGTGCCAGCAGCCAAGCGCTTTATCAGCCCCAGCATTTT. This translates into CASSQALYQPQHF.

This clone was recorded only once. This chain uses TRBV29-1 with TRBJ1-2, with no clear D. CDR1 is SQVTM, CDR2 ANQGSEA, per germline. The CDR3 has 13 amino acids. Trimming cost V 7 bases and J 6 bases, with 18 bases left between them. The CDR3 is CSAQEGLWNGYTF. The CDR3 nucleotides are TGCAGCGCCCAAGAAGGGTTGTGGAATGGCTACACCTTC.

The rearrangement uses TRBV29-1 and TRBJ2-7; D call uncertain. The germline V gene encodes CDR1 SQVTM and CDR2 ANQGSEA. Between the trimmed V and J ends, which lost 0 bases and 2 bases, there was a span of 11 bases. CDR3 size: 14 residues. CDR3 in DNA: TGCAGCGTTGAAGATTTGTTTCACCCCTACGAGCAGTACTTC. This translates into CSVEDLFHPYEQYF.

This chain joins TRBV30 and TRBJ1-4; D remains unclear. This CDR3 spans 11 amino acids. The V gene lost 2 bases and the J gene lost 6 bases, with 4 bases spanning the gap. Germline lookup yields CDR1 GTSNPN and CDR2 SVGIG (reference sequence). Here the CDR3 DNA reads TGTGCCTGGAGTTGGGATGAAAAACTGTTTTTT. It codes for CAWSWDEKLFF. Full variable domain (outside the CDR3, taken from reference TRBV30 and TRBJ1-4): SQTIHQWPATLVQPVGSPLSLECTVEGTSNPNLYWYRQAAGRGLQLLFYSVGIGQISSEVPQNLSASRPQDRQFILSSKKLLLSDSGFYLCAWSWDEKLFFGSGTQLSVL.

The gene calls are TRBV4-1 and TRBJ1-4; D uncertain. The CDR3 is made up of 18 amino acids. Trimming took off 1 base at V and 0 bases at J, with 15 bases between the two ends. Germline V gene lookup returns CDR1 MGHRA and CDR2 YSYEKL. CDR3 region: CASSQGVWPRATNEKLFF. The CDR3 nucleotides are TGCGCCAGCAGCCAAGGGGTTTGGCCCCGAGCAACTAATGAAAAACTGTTTTTT.

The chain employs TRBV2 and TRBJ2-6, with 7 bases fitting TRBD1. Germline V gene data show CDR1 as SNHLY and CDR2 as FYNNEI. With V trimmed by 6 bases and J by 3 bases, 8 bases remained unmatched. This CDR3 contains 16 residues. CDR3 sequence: CASSENNRGGANVLTF. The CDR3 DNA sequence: TGTGCCAGCAGCGAAAATAACAGGGGTGGGGCCAACGTCCTGACTTTC.

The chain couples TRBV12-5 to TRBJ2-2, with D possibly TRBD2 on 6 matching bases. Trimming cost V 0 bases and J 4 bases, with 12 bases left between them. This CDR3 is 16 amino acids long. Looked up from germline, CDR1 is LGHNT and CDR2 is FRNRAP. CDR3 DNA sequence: TGTGCTAGTGGTTTGGTACCTTCCGGGAGCACCGGGGAGCTGTTTTTT. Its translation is CASGLVPSGSTGELFF.

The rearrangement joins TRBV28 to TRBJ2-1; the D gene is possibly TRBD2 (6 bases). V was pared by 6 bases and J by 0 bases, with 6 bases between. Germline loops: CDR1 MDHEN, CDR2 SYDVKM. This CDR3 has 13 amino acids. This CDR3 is CASRRDSYNEQFF. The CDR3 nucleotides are TGTGCCAGCAGGCGGGACTCCTACAATGAGCAGTTCTTC.

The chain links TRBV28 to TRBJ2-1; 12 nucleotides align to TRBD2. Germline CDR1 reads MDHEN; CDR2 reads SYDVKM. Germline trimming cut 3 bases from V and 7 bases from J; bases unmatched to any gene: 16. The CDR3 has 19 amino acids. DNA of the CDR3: TGTGCCAGCAGTTTGGGCGCGGGGGCTGCTAGCGGGAGGGGTAATGAGCAGTTCTTC. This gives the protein CASSLGAGAASGRGNEQFF.

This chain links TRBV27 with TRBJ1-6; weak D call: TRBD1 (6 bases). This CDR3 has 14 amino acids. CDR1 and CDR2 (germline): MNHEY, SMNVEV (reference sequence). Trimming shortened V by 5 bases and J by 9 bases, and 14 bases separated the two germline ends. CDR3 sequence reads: CASSPQGKVSPLHF. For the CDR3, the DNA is TGTGCCAGCAGTCCACAGGGAAAGGTTTCACCCCTCCACTTT.

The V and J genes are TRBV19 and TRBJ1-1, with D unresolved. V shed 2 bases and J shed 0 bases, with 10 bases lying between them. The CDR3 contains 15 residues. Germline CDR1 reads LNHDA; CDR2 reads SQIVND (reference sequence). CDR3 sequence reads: CASSISSVVNTEAFF. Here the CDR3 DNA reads TGTGCCAGTAGTATAAGCTCCGTTGTGAACACTGAAGCTTTCTTT.

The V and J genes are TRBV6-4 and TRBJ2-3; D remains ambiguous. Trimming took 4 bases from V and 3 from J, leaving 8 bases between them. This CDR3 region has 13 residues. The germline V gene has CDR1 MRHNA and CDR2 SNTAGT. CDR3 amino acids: CASSGQTTDTQYF. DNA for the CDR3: TGTGCCAGCAGTGGTCAGACTACAGATACGCAGTATTTT.

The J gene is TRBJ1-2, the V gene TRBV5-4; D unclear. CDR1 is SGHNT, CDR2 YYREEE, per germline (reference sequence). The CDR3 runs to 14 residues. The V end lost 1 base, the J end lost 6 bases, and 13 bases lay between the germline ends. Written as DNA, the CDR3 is TGTGCCAGCAGCTTGCCAGCCGATTTCAATGGCTACACCTTC. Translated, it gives CASSLPADFNGYTF.

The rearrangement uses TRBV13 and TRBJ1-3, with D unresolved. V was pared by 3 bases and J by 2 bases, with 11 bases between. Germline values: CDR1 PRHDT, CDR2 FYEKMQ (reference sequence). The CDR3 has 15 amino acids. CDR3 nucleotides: TGTGCCAGCAGCTTTCGGCAGGTTCCTGGAAACACCATATATTTT. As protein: CASSFRQVPGNTIYF.

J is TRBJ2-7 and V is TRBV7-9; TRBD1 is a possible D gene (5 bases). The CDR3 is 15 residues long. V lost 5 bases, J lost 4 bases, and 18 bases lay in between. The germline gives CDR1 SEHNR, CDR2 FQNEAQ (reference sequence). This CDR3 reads CASSQRRGPTYEQYF. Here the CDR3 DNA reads TGTGCCAGCAGCCAAAGAAGGGGTCCGACATACGAGCAGTACTTC. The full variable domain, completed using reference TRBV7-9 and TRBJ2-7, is DTGVSQNPRHKITKRGQNVTFRCDPISEHNRLYWYRQTLGQGPEFLTYFQNEAQLEKSRLLSDRFSAERPKGSFSTLEIQRTEQGDSAMYLCASSQRRGPTYEQYFGPGTRLTVT.

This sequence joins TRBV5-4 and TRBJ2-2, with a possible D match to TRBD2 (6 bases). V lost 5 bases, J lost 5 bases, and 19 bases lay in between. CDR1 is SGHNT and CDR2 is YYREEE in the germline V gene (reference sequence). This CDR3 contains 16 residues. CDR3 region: CASRPVPGLRTGELFF. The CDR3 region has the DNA TGTGCCAGCAGGCCGGTTCCGGGACTTCGTACCGGGGAGCTGTTTTTT.

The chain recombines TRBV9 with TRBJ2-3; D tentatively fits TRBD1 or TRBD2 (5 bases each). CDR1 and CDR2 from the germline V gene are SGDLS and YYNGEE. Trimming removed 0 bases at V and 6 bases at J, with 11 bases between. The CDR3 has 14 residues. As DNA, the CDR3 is TGTGCCAGCAGCGTAGACAGGCGGGCGGATACGCAGTATTTT. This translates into CASSVDRRADTQYF.

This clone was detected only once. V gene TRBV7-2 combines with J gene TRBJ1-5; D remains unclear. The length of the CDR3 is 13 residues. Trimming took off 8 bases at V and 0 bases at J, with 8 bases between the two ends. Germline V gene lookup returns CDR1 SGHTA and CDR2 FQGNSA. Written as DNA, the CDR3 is TGTGCCAGCGGACCGAGTAGCAATCAGCCCCAGCATTTT. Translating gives CASGPSSNQPQHF.

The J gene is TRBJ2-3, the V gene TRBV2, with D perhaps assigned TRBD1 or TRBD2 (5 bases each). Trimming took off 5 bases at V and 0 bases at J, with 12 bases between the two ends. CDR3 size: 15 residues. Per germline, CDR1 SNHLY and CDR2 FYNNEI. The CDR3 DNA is TGTGCCAGCAGTAGGTACAGGACTAGCACAGATACGCAGTATTTT. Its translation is CASSRYRTSTDTQYF.

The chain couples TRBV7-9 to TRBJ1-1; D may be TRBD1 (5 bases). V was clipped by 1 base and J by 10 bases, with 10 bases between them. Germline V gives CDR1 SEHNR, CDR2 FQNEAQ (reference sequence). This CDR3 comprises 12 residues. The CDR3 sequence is CASSLGGVSAFF. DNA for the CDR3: TGTGCCAGCAGCTTAGGAGGGGTTTCAGCTTTCTTT. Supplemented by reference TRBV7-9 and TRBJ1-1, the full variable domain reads DTGVSQNPRHKITKRGQNVTFRCDPISEHNRLYWYRQTLGQGPEFLTYFQNEAQLEKSRLLSDRFSAERPKGSFSTLEIQRTEQGDSAMYLCASSLGGVSAFFGQGTRLTVV.

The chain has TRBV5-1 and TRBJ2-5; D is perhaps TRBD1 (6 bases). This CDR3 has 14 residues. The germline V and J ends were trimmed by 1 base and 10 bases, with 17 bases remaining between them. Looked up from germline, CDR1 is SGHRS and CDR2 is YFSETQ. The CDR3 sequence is CASSLRDQPGDQYF. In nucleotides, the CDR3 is TGCGCCAGCAGCTTGAGGGACCAGCCAGGGGACCAGTACTTC.

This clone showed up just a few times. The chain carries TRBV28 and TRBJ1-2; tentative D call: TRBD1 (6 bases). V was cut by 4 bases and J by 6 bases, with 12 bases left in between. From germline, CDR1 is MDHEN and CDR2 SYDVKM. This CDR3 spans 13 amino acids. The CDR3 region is CASSSAGADGYTF. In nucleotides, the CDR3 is TGTGCCAGCAGTTCTGCGGGGGCGGATGGCTACACCTTC.

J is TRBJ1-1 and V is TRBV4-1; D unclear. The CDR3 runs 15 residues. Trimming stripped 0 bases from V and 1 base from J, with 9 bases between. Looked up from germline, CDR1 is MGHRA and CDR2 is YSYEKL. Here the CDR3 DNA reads TGCGCCAGCAGCCAAGATACGGGCGGGAACACTGAAGCTTTCTTT. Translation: CASSQDTGGNTEAFF.

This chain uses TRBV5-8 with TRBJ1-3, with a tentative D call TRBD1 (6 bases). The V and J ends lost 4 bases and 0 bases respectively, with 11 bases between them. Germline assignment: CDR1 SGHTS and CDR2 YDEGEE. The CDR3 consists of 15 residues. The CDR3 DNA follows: TGTGCCAGCAGCCCGGACAGCCTCTCTGGAAACACCATATATTTT. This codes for CASSPDSLSGNTIYF.

CDR3 sequence: CASSDPRDSRGNTIYF. The CDR3 DNA sequence: TGTGCCAGCAGCGACCCGCGGGACAGTCGGGGAAACACCATATATTTT. The rearrangement links TRBV9 to TRBJ1-3, with 7 nucleotides matching TRBD1. The CDR3 runs to 16 residues. Germline V gene data show CDR1 as SGDLS and CDR2 as YYNGEE. V lost 3 bases to trimming and J lost 4 bases; unmatched junction nucleotides: 10.

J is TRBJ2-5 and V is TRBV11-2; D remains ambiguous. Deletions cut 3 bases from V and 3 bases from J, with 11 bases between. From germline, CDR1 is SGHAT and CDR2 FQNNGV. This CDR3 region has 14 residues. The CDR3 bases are TGTGCCAGCAGCTTTTATCTCGATGAAGAGACCCAGTACTTC. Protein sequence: CASSFYLDEETQYF.

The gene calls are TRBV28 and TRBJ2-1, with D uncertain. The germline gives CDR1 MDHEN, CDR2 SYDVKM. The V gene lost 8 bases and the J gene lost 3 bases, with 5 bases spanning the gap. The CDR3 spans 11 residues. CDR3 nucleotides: TGTGCCAGCGCTCTCTACAATGAGCAGTTCTTC. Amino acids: CASALYNEQFF.

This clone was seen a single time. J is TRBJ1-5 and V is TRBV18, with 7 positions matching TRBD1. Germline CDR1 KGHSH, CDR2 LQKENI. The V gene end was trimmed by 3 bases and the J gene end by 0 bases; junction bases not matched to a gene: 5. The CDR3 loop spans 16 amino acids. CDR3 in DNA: TGTGCCAGCTCACCCGGGACAGCCAGTAGCAATCAGCCCCAGCATTTT. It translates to CASSPGTASSNQPQHF.

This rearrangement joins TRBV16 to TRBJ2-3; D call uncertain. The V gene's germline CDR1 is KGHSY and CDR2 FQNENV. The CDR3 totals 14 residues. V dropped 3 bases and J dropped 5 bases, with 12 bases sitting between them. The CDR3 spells CASSQGNIGDTQYF. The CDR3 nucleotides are TGTGCCAGCAGCCAGGGCAACATTGGAGATACGCAGTATTTT.